The 9 T cell receptor beta chains below come from one sample, sequenced in a study of OX40 agonist ivuxolimab in advanced cancers. Assay: immunoSEQ multiplex PCR; the TCRdb copy retains only in-frame clones and omits some. The table shows fewer than 85,000 clones, with 75% to 95% occurring only once. The material was CD4+ or CD8+ T cells sorted from blood, obtained in a trial of the OX40 agonist ivuxolimab. The receptors were gathered from an adult with an advanced solid tumor such as melanoma, head and neck, liver or kidney cancer.

This clone showed up just a few times. The chain employs TRBV11-2 and TRBJ1-6, with 8 bases matching TRBD1. J was trimmed by 7 bases and V by 5 bases; bases with no gene match: 4. Germline CDR1 is SGHAT and CDR2 is FQNNGV. The CDR3 loop spans 14 amino acids. CDR3 amino acids: CASSTAGGNSPLHF. CDR3 coding DNA: TGTGCCAGCAGCACCGCAGGGGGCAATTCACCCCTCCACTTT.

This clone has a single count. This chain connects TRBV13 to TRBJ2-5; 7 nucleotides align to TRBD1. The CDR3 runs 14 residues. Unmatched junction bases numbered 8, after V lost 5 bases and J lost 5 bases. Germline loops: CDR1 PRHDT, CDR2 FYEKMQ (reference sequence). The DNA for the CDR3 is TGTGCCAGCAGCGCCAGGGACAGCTTGGAGACCCAGTACTTC. Translated, it gives CASSARDSLETQYF.

The chain couples TRBV4-2 to TRBJ1-3; D call uncertain. The germline V and J ends were trimmed by 0 bases and 2 bases, with 14 bases remaining between them. Germline V lookup: CDR1 LGHNA, CDR2 YNFKEQ. CDR3 size: 17 residues. CDR3 amino acids: CASSQDLPGLTGNTIYF. CDR3 nucleotides: TGTGCCAGCAGCCAAGATCTTCCAGGTCTGACTGGAAACACCATATATTTT.

The V gene is TRBV28, the J gene TRBJ2-7; D gene uncertain. V lost 1 base and J 5 bases, leaving 12 bases between the germline ends. The germline gives CDR1 MDHEN, CDR2 SYDVKM. This CDR3 is 14 amino acids long. CDR3 in amino acids: CASSLSAFRHEQYF. As DNA, the CDR3 is TGTGCCAGCAGTTTATCGGCCTTCCGACACGAGCAGTACTTC.

This chain connects TRBV2 to TRBJ1-1; tentatively, D is TRBD1 (6 bases). The ends were cut back, 2 bases at V and 5 bases at J, with 12 bases in the middle. This CDR3 has 14 residues. Germline CDR1 and CDR2: SNHLY and FYNNEI. The CDR3 here is CASSELRGRTEAFF. CDR3 DNA: TGTGCCAGCAGTGAACTCAGGGGTAGGACTGAAGCTTTCTTT.

The J gene is TRBJ1-2, the V gene TRBV4-3, with D unresolved. CDR1 and CDR2 from the germline V gene are LGHNA and YSLEER. Trimming took 0 bases from V and 4 from J, leaving 15 bases between them. The CDR3 has 16 residues. CDR3 nucleotides: TGCGCCAGCAGCCAAGAATTGGGCCCGGAGGGCTATGGCTACACCTTC. Encoded protein: CASSQELGPEGYGYTF.

The V call is TRBV28, the J call TRBJ1-2, with a tentative D call TRBD1 (6 bases). Germline values: CDR1 MDHEN, CDR2 SYDVKM. The CDR3 loop spans 14 amino acids. Trimming left V 10 bases short and J 2 bases short, with 17 bases between. The CDR3 is CATIQPGHNYGYTF. The CDR3 DNA reads TGTGCCACAATACAACCGGGACACAACTATGGCTACACCTTC.

This clone was found a few times. The chain is built from TRBV19 and TRBJ1-3; D gene unclear. Germline CDR1 LNHDA, CDR2 SQIVND (reference sequence). This CDR3 contains 14 residues. V shed 7 bases and J shed 4 bases, with 14 bases lying between them. The CDR3 DNA reads TGTGCCAGTACCCAGAGTGAGGCGGGAAACACCATATATTTT. It codes for CASTQSEAGNTIYF. Together with reference TRBV19 and TRBJ1-3, the CDR3 gives the full variable domain: DGGITQSPKYLFRKEGQNVTLSCEQNLNHDAMYWYRQDPGQGLRLIYYSQIVNDFQKGDIAEGYSVSREKKESFPLTVTSAQKNPTAFYLCASTQSEAGNTIYFGEGSWLTVV.

This clone was observed a single time. This CDR3 is CASRRGAGNAGYF. The CDR3 nucleotides are TGTGCCAGCCGGCGGGGGGCAGGGAATGCGGGGTACTTC. This chain links TRBV7-2 with TRBJ2-7, with 8 bases lining up with TRBD2. V lost 8 bases to trimming and J lost 12 bases; unmatched junction nucleotides: 15. The CDR3 sequence is 13 residues long. The germline gives CDR1 SGHTA, CDR2 FQGNSA.